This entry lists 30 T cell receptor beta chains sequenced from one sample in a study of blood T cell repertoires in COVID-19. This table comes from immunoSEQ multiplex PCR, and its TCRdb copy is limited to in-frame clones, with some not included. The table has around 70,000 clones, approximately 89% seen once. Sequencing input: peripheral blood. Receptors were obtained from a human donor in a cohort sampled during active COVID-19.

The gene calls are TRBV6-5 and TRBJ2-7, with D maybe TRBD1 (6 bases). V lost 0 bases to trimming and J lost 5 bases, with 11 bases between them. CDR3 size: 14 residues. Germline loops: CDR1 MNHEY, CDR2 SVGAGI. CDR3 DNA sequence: TGTGCCAGCAGTTACTCGAGGGGGAATCACGAGCAGTACTTC. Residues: CASSYSRGNHEQYF.

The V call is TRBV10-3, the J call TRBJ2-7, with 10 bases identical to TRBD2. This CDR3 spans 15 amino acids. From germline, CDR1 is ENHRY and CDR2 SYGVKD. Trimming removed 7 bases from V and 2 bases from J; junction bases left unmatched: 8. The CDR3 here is CAITPALAGAYEQYF. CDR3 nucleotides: TGTGCCATCACTCCCGCCCTAGCGGGAGCCTACGAGCAGTACTTC.

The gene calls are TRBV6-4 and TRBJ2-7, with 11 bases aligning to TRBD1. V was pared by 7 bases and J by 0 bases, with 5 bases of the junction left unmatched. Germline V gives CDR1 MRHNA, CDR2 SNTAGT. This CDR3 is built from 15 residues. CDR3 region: CASTLDRGPSYEQYF. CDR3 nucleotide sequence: TGTGCCAGCACTCTGGACAGGGGGCCCTCCTACGAGCAGTACTTC.

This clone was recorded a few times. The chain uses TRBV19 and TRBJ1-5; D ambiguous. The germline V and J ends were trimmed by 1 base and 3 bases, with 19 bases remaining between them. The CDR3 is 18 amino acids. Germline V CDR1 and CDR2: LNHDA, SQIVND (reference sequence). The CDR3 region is CASSIAHRLSWYNQPQHF. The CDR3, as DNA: TGTGCCAGTAGTATAGCTCACCGACTATCCTGGTACAATCAGCCCCAGCATTTT.

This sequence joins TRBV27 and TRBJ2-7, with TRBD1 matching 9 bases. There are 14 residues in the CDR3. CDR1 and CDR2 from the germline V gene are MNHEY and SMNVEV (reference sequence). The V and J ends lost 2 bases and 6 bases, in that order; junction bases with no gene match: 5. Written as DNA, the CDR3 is TGTGCCAGCAGTTTAGGGACAGGGTCTACCGAGCAGTACTTC. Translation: CASSLGTGSTEQYF.

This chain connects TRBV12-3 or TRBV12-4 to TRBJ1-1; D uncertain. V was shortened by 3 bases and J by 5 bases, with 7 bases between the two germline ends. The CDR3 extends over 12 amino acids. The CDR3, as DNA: TGTGCCAGCAGTTTCGTGGAGACTGAAGCTTTCTTT. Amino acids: CASSFVETEAFF.

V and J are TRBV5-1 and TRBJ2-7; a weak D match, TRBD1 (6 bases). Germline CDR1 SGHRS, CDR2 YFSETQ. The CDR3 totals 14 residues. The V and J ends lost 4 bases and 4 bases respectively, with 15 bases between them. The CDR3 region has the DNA TGCGCCAGCAGCCCAGGGGACCGCGAATACGAGCAGTACTTC. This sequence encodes CASSPGDREYEQYF.

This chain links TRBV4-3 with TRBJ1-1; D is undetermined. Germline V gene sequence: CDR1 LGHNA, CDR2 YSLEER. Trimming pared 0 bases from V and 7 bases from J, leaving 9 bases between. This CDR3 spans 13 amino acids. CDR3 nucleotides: TGCGCCAGCAGCCAAGATAAGTACAGTGAAGCTTTCTTT. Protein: CASSQDKYSEAFF.

CDR3 sequence reads: CASLDRRVLYNSPLHF. In DNA, the CDR3 is TGTGCCAGCCTGGACAGGAGGGTATTATATAATTCACCCCTCCACTTT. The V gene is TRBV5-6, the J gene TRBJ1-6; 7 bases match TRBD1. Germline V gives CDR1 SGHDT, CDR2 YYEEEE. J lost 4 bases, V lost 7 bases, and 11 bases had no gene match. CDR3 size: 16 residues.

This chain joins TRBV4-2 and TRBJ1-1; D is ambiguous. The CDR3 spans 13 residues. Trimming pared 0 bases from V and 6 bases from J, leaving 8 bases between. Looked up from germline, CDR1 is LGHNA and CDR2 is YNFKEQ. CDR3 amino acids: CASSQDGRAEAFF. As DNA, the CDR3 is TGTGCCAGCAGCCAAGATGGGAGGGCTGAAGCTTTCTTT.

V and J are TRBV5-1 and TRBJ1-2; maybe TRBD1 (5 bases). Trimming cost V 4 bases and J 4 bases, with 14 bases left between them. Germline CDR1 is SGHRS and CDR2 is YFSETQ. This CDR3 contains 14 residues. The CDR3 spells CASSPGIGSYGYTF. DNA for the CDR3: TGCGCCAGCAGCCCAGGGATCGGCAGCTATGGCTACACCTTC. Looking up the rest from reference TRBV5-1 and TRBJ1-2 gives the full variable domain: KAGVTQTPRYLIKTRGQQVTLSCSPISGHRSVSWYQQTPGQGLQFLFEYFSETQRNKGNFPGRFSGRQFSNSRSEMNVSTLELGDSALYLCASSPGIGSYGYTFGSGTRLTVV.

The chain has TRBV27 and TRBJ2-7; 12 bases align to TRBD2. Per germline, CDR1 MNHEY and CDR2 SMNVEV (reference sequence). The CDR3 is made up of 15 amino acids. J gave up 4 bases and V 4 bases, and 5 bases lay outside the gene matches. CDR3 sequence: CASSSLTSGGYEQYF. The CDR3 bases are TGTGCCAGCAGTTCCCTGACTAGCGGGGGTTACGAGCAGTACTTC.

This chain's CDR3 is CASSSPGTRNYGYTF. The CDR3, as DNA: TGTGCCAGCAGTAGCCCAGGGACACGTAACTATGGCTACACCTTC. The gene calls are TRBV27 and TRBJ1-2; TRBD1 might be the D (6 bases). In germline, CDR1 is MNHEY, CDR2 SMNVEV (reference sequence). The V end lost 5 bases, the J end lost 1 base, and 14 bases lay between the germline ends. The CDR3 has 15 amino acids.

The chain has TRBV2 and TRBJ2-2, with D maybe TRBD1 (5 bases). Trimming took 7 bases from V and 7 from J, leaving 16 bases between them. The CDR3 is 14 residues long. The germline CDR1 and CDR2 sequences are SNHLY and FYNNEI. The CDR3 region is CASNIRGLGGELFF. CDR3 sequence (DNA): TGTGCCAGCAATATTAGGGGCCTCGGCGGGGAGCTGTTTTTT.

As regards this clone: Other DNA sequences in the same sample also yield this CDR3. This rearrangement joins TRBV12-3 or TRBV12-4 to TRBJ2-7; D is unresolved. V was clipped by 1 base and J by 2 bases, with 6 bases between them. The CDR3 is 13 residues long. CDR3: CASSLGQTYEQYF. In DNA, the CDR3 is TGTGCCAGCAGTTTAGGGCAGACCTACGAGCAGTACTTC.

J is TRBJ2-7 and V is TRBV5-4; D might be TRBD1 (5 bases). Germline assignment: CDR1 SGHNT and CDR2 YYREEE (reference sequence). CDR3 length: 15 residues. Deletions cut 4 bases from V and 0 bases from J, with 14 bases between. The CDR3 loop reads CASSADRSNSYEQYF. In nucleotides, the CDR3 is TGTGCCAGCAGCGCCGACAGATCCAACTCCTACGAGCAGTACTTC.

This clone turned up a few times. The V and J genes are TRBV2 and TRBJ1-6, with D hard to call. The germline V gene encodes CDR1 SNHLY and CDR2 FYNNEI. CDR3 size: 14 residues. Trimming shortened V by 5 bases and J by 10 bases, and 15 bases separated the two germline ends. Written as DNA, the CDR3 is TGTGCCAGCAGTTTTGGGAGAGCGGGATCACCCCTCCACTTT. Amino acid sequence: CASSFGRAGSPLHF.

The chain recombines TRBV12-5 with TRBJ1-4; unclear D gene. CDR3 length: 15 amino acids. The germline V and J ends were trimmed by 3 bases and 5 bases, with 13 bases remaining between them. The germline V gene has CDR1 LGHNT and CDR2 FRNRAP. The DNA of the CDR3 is TGTGCTAGTGGTTTCTCCGGGATAGAGAATGAAAAACTGTTTTTT. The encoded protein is CASGFSGIENEKLFF.

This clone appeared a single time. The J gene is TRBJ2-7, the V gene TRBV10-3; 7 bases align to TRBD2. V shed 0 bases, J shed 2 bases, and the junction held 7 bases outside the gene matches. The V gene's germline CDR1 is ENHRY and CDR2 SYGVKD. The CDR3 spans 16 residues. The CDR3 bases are TGTGCCATCAGTGAGTCGCTGGGGGGGGTTGCCTACGAGCAGTACTTC. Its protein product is CAISESLGGVAYEQYF.

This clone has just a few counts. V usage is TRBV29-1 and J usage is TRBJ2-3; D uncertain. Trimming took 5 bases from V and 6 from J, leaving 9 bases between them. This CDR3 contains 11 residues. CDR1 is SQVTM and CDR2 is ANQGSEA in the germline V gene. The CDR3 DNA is TGCAGCGTTAGACCTAGGGATACGCAGTATTTT. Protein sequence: CSVRPRDTQYF.

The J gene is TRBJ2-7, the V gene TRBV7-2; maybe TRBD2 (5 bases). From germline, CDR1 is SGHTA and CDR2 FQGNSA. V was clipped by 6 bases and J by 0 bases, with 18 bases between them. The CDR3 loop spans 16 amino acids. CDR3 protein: CASSNGPAGLSYEQYF. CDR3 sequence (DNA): TGTGCCAGCAGTAACGGACCGGCAGGACTCTCCTACGAGCAGTACTTC. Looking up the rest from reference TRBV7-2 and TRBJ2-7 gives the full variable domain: GAGVSQSPSNKVTEKGKDVELRCDPISGHTALYWYRQSLGQGLEFLIYFQGNSAPDKSGLPSDRFSAERTGGSVSTLTIQRTQQEDSAVYLCASSNGPAGLSYEQYFGPGTRLTVT.

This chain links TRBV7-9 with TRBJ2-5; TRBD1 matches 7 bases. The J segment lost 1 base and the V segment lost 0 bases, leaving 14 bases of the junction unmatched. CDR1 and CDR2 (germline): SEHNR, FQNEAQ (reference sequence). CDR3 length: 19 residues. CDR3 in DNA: TGTGCCAGCAGCTTAGCGTTAAACCCCCTCGGGACAGCCCAAGAGACCCAGTACTTC. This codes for CASSLALNPLGTAQETQYF. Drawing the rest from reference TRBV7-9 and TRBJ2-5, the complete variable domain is DTGVSQNPRHKITKRGQNVTFRCDPISEHNRLYWYRQTLGQGPEFLTYFQNEAQLEKSRLLSDRFSAERPKGSFSTLEIQRTEQGDSAMYLCASSLALNPLGTAQETQYFGPGTRLLVL.

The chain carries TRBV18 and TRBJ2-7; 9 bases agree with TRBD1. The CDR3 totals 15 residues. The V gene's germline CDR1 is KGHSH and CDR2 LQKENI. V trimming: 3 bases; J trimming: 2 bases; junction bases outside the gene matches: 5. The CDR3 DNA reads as TGTGCCAGCTCACCGGGGACAGGGATGACCTACGAGCAGTACTTC. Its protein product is CASSPGTGMTYEQYF.

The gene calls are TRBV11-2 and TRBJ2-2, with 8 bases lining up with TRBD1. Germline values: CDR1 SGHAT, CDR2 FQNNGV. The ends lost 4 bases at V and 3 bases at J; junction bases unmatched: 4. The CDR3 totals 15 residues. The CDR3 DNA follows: TGTGCCAGCAGCTGGCAGGGGGCGGACACCGGGGAGCTGTTTTTT. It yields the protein CASSWQGADTGELFF.

The CDR3 here is CATRQGIRAFF. CDR3 nucleotide sequence: TGTGCCACCAGACAGGGGATCAGAGCTTTCTTT. The chain has TRBV6-5 and TRBJ1-1; 8 bases fit TRBD1. Looked up from germline, CDR1 is MNHEY and CDR2 is SVGAGI. The CDR3 consists of 11 residues. The trim removed 10 bases at V and 10 bases at J, leaving 8 bases unmatched.

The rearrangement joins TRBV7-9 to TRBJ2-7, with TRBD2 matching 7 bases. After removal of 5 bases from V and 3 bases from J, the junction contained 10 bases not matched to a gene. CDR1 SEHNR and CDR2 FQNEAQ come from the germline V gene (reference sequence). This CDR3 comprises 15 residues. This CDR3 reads CASSADQGGGYEQYF. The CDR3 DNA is TGTGCCAGCAGCGCAGACCAAGGCGGGGGCTACGAGCAGTACTTC. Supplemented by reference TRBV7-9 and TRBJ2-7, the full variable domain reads DTGVSQNPRHKITKRGQNVTFRCDPISEHNRLYWYRQTLGQGPEFLTYFQNEAQLEKSRLLSDRFSAERPKGSFSTLEIQRTEQGDSAMYLCASSADQGGGYEQYFGPGTRLTVT.

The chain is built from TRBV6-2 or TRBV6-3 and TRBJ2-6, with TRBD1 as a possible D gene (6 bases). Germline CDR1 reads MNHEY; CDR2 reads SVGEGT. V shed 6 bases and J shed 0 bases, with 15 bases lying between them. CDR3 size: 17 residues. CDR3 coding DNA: TGTGCCAGCAGCACTACGACAGGCAGCTCTGGGGCCAACGTCCTGACTTTC. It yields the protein CASSTTTGSSGANVLTF.

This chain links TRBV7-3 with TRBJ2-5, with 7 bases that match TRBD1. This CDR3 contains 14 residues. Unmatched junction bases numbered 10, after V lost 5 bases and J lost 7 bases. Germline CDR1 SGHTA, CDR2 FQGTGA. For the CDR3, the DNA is TGTGCCAGCAGCGTAGACAGGGCTGCTCGGACCCAGTACTTC. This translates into CASSVDRAARTQYF.

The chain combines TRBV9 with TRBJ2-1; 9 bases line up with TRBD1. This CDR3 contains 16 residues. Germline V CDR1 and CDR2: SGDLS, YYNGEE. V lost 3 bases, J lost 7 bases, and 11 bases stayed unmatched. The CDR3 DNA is TGTGCCAGCAGCGCCCCGGACAGGGGATCCCTAAATGAGCAGTTCTTC. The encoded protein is CASSAPDRGSLNEQFF.

CDR3 sequence reads: CASSQGLLNSGANVLTF. The DNA for the CDR3 is TGCGCCAGCAGCCAAGGGCTTTTAAACTCTGGGGCCAACGTCCTGACTTTC. The chain couples TRBV4-3 to TRBJ2-6; no reliable D call. The V end was cut by 1 base, the J end by 0 bases, with 10 bases between. The CDR3 has 17 residues. Per the germline V gene, CDR1 is LGHNA and CDR2 is YSLEER.